This T cell receptor beta chain derives from a study of blood T cells in healthy people across ages. Study information: Template switching caught about one barcoded beta molecule for each two T cells.

The V end was cut by 0 bases, the J end by 0 bases, with 12 bases between. This CDR3 is built from 16 residues. Germline CDR1 and CDR2: DFQATT and SNEGSKA (reference sequence). The use of a sample-barcoded 5' primer and a J-beta primer mix characterized a second PCR of roughly 6 to 11 cycles. Every single cDNA molecule received a tag from a template-switch adaptor with 12 random nucleotides. TCRdb re-analysed the 5' RACE reads in MiXCR, keeping a single row per CDR3 protein. Here the sample spans fewer than 800,000 distinct CDR3 sequences, 25% being singletons. The same sample was also studied in work on T cells of mothers and their children. That source adds: The donor cohort consisted of a few healthy Caucasian mothers and their six children. Mothers yielded over 8 million CDR3 reads, children some 3 million each.

This receptor was identified in a boy between 10 and 17 years old in good health. This chain connects TRBV20-1 to TRBJ2-1; D may be TRBD2 (6 bases). Specimen: blood. CDR3 loop: CSARDEEGFSYNEQFF. As DNA, the CDR3 is TGCAGTGCTAGAGATGAGGAGGGGTTCTCCTACAATGAGCAGTTCTTC.